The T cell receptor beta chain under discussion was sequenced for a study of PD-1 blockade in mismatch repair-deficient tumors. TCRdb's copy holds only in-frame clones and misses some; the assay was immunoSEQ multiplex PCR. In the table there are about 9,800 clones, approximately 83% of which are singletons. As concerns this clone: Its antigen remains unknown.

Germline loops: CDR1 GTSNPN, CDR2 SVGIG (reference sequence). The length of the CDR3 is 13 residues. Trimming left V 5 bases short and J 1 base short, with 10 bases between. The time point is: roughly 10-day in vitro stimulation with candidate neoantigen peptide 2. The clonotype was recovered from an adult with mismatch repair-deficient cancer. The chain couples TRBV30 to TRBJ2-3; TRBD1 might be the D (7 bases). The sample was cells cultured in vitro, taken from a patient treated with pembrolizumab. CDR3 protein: CAWGGTGTDTQYF. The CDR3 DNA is TGTGCCTGGGGGGGGACAGGCACAGATACGCAGTATTTT.